This T cell receptor (beta chain) was found in a study of OX40 agonist ivuxolimab in advanced cancers. Study background: Those enrolled were 82.7% male, with a mean age of around 60 years and ages from roughly 20 to 90.

Sequencing used immunoSEQ multiplex PCR; TCRdb keeps in-frame clones, though not all of them. The repertoire holds roughly 48,000 clones, with 87% as singletons. J gave up 3 bases and V 4 bases, and 8 bases lay outside the gene matches. Germline CDR1 reads SGHTA; CDR2 reads FQGTGA. This CDR3 region has 16 residues. Sample: CD4+ or CD8+ T cells sorted from blood, taken in a trial of the OX40 agonist ivuxolimab. The receptor's source is an adult with an advanced solid tumor such as melanoma, head and neck, liver or kidney cancer. The chain employs TRBV7-3 and TRBJ1-5; 8 positions match TRBD1. CDR3 in DNA: TGTGCCAGCAGCTGTAACGCGACAGGGGCCAATCAGCCCCAGCATTTT. As protein: CASSCNATGANQPQHF.